Each of the 10 T cell receptor beta chains below was sequenced from the same sample in a study of PD-1 blockade in mismatch repair-deficient tumors. The table came from immunoSEQ multiplex PCR; TCRdb's copy has only in-frame clones and leaves some out. The table has 100,000 or so clones, over 75% seen once. The specimen was peripheral blood, collected 30 to 36 weeks after starting pembrolizumab. Source of these receptors: an adult with mismatch repair-deficient cancer.

CDR3 bases: TGTGCCAGCAGCCTGTGGCTTAACACTGAAGCTTTCTTT. This sequence encodes CASSLWLNTEAFF. This rearrangement joins TRBV5-4 to TRBJ1-1; the D is unclear. V was trimmed by 4 bases and J by 2 bases, leaving 9 bases between them. Per germline, CDR1 SGHNT and CDR2 YYREEE (reference sequence). The CDR3 runs 13 residues.

This chain links TRBV5-1 with TRBJ2-1; 10 bases match TRBD2. V shed 4 bases, J shed 0 bases, and the junction held 7 bases outside the gene matches. Germline V gene lookup returns CDR1 SGHRS and CDR2 YFSETQ. CDR3 size: 17 residues. Here the CDR3 reads CASSPDPSGSSYNEQFF. Here the CDR3 DNA reads TGCGCCAGCAGCCCCGACCCTAGCGGGAGCTCCTACAATGAGCAGTTCTTC.

The rearrangement links TRBV19 to TRBJ1-4; D remains unclear. With 7 bases removed from V and 9 bases from J, the gap between germline ends came to 24 bases. The CDR3 runs 16 residues. From germline, CDR1 is LNHDA and CDR2 SQIVND (reference sequence). The CDR3 is CASIGWTGGDMKKLFF. The CDR3 bases are TGTGCCAGTATAGGATGGACGGGCGGGGATATGAAAAAACTGTTTTTT.

This clone has a handful of counts. The CDR3 nucleotides read TGTGCCAGCAGCGTAGGTGCCAGGGGGGATCAGCCCCAGCATTTT. Translated, it gives CASSVGARGDQPQHF. This rearrangement joins TRBV9 to TRBJ1-5; TRBD1 aligns across 7 bases. Unmatched junction bases numbered 5, after V lost 0 bases and J lost 5 bases. This CDR3 comprises 15 residues. CDR1 and CDR2 (germline): SGDLS, YYNGEE.

The rearrangement uses TRBV4-2 and TRBJ1-2; the match to TRBD1 covers 11 bases. The CDR3 extends over 17 amino acids. With V trimmed by 3 bases and J by 4 bases, 10 bases remained unmatched. Germline CDR1 LGHNA, CDR2 YNFKEQ. CDR3 sequence reads: CASSQNAGTGGSYGYTF. DNA of the CDR3: TGTGCCAGCAGCCAGAACGCCGGGACAGGGGGAAGCTATGGCTACACCTTC.

CDR3 residues: CASSRAQTEAFF. CDR3 nucleotide sequence: TGTGCCAGCAGCCGGGCCCAGACTGAAGCTTTCTTT. This sequence joins TRBV6-5 and TRBJ1-1, with D unresolved. The CDR3 is 12 residues long. Trimming took 6 bases from V and 5 from J, leaving 10 bases between them. Germline-derived CDR1 and CDR2 are MNHEY and SVGAGI.

The V call is TRBV9, the J call TRBJ2-5; 7 bases line up with TRBD1. This CDR3 contains 15 residues. The trim removed 0 bases at V and 5 bases at J, leaving 7 bases unmatched. Per the germline V gene, CDR1 is SGDLS and CDR2 is YYNGEE. The chain's CDR3 is CASSVEGTVGETQYF. The CDR3 bases are TGTGCCAGCAGCGTAGAGGGGACAGTAGGGGAGACCCAGTACTTC.

V gene TRBV7-9 combines with J gene TRBJ2-1, with 7 bases fitting TRBD2. The CDR3 sequence is 16 residues long. The germline CDR1 and CDR2 sequences are SEHNR and FQNEAQ (reference sequence). The V gene end was trimmed by 2 bases and the J gene end by 4 bases; junction bases not matched to a gene: 8. CDR3: CASSLSVGGIYNEQFF. The CDR3, as DNA: TGTGCCAGCAGCTTATCAGTGGGAGGGATTTACAATGAGCAGTTCTTC.

V gene TRBV5-6 combines with J gene TRBJ1-2, with unresolved D. Germline assignment: CDR1 SGHDT and CDR2 YYEEEE. CDR3 length equals 15 residues. V lost 4 bases and J lost 0, with 13 bases in between. The CDR3 nucleotides read TGTGCCAGCAGCCCCATGAGTGATGCTAACTATGGCTACACCTTC. Its protein product is CASSPMSDANYGYTF.

This sequence joins TRBV29-1 and TRBJ2-3, with D unclear. The germline gives CDR1 SQVTM, CDR2 ANQGSEA. The V end was cut by 5 bases, the J end by 2 bases, with 11 bases between. CDR3 length: 13 residues. The CDR3 DNA reads TGCAGCGTTTGGATCGACGCCACAGATACGCAGTATTTT. The encoded protein is CSVWIDATDTQYF.